Following are 12 T cell receptor beta chains from one sample sequenced in a study of T cells after posttransplantation cyclophosphamide. Treatment was busulfan-fludarabine conditioning, a marrow graft, and cyclophosphamide on days +3 and +4. Clones were sequenced by immunoSEQ multiplex PCR, and TCRdb holds only the in-frame ones, with some missing. Found here are around 7,500 clones, no singletons; the ten largest cover 4.5% to 7%. The sequences come from PBMCs, collected after allogeneic stem cell transplant with posttransplant cyclophosphamide. All receptors derive from a male patient aged 18 to 35 who received an allogeneic stem cell transplant from an unrelated donor, was CMV-positive, and had acute and chronic GVHD. Among the T cells, some may be from the graft donor.

By its share, this clone is medium-sized. The chain employs TRBV19 and TRBJ2-2, with D possibly being TRBD1 (6 bases). V was pared by 4 bases and J by 1 base, with 13 bases between. This CDR3 has 16 residues. Germline lookup yields CDR1 LNHDA and CDR2 SQIVND (reference sequence). CDR3 DNA: TGTGCCAGTAGTACCCTTACAGGGCTGAACACCGGGGAGCTGTTTTTT. Protein: CASSTLTGLNTGELFF. The entire variable domain, with the rest obtained from reference TRBV19 and TRBJ2-2, is as follows: DGGITQSPKYLFRKEGQNVTLSCEQNLNHDAMYWYRQDPGQGLRLIYYSQIVNDFQKGDIAEGYSVSREKKESFPLTVTSAQKNPTAFYLCASSTLTGLNTGELFFGEGSRLTVL.

This clone was seen many times. The chain combines TRBV4-1 with TRBJ1-4; D might be TRBD1 (5 bases). Trimming took off 4 bases at V and 7 bases at J, with 13 bases between the two ends. Per germline, CDR1 MGHRA and CDR2 YSYEKL. CDR3 size: 14 residues. The CDR3 DNA reads as TGCGCCAGCAGCCCGCGGGGGGAGGGTGAAAAACTGTTTTTT. It is translated as CASSPRGEGEKLFF.

This clone showed up many times. At one end, the junction sequence differs from germline, possibly due to a read error. Different DNA sequences within this sample yield the same CDR3. The chain employs TRBV10-2 and TRBJ1-1, with D maybe TRBD1 (5 bases). In germline, CDR1 is WSHSY, CDR2 SAAADI. CDR3 length equals 13 residues. The CDR3 DNA is TGCGCCAGCAACCACCGGGACTTTGGTGAAGCCTTCTTT. It yields the protein CASNHRDFGEAFF.

In its sample, this clone was seen many times. This sequence joins TRBV19 and TRBJ2-3; 9 bases are shared with TRBD1. The ends lost 6 bases at V and 10 bases at J; junction bases unmatched: 11. This CDR3 is 14 amino acids long. Germline assignment: CDR1 LNHDA and CDR2 SQIVND (reference sequence). This CDR3 reads CASRLTGGGGAQYF. The CDR3, as DNA: TGTGCCAGTAGATTGACAGGGGGTGGAGGGGCGCAGTATTTT.

This clone was counted a few times. V is TRBV28 and J is TRBJ1-2; TRBD1 aligns across 7 bases. Looked up from germline, CDR1 is MDHEN and CDR2 is SYDVKM. The CDR3 sequence is 17 residues long. The V segment lost 5 bases and the J segment 0 bases; nucleotides outside the gene matches: 12. The CDR3 nucleotides read TGTGCCAGCAGTACAAGGACAGGAGGGGCCCCTAACTATGGCTACACCTTC. Amino acid sequence: CASSTRTGGAPNYGYTF.

This clone occurred many times. Here the CDR3 DNA reads TGTGCCAGCTCACCACGTAGCGGGGGGGACACAGATACGCAGTATTTT. Translating gives CASSPRSGGDTDTQYF. This rearrangement joins TRBV18 to TRBJ2-3, with 11 positions matching TRBD2. The CDR3 sequence is 16 residues long. J was trimmed by 2 bases and V by 1 base; bases with no gene match: 2. The germline CDR1 and CDR2 sequences are KGHSH and LQKENI.

This clone was picked up many times. The chain recombines TRBV6-1 with TRBJ1-4; TRBD1 might be the D (5 bases). Germline values: CDR1 MNHNS, CDR2 SASEGT. The V end was cut by 2 bases, the J end by 8 bases, with 30 bases between. The CDR3 sequence is 20 residues long. CDR3 region: CASSESARATQGLPDEKLFF. CDR3 DNA: TGTGCCAGCAGTGAATCGGCCAGGGCTACCCAGGGCCTCCCTGACGAAAAACTGTTTTTT.

This clone was detected ten times or more. V and J are TRBV27 and TRBJ1-2; 8 positions agree with TRBD1. CDR3 length: 14 amino acids. Germline V lookup: CDR1 MNHEY, CDR2 SMNVEV (reference sequence). The V gene end was trimmed by 3 bases and the J gene end by 3 bases; junction bases not matched to a gene: 3. The CDR3 region is CASSFQDRDYGYTF. The CDR3 bases are TGTGCCAGCAGTTTCCAGGACAGGGACTATGGCTACACCTTC.

This clone was observed at least ten times. The gene calls are TRBV7-8 and TRBJ2-2; D is perhaps TRBD1 (6 bases). V was shortened by 3 bases and J by 5 bases, with 10 bases between the two germline ends. Germline CDR1 and CDR2: SGHVS and FQNEAQ. The CDR3 runs to 14 residues. The CDR3, as DNA: TGTGCCAGCAGCTTCCTAACAGGGACCGGGGAGCTGTTTTTT. This encodes CASSFLTGTGELFF.

In its sample, this clone is medium-sized (0.01 to 0.1%). The rearrangement uses TRBV6-5 and TRBJ1-1; D not certain. The CDR3 totals 14 residues. Between the trimmed V and J ends, which lost 6 bases and 0 bases, there was a span of 11 bases. Germline values: CDR1 MNHEY, CDR2 SVGAGI. CDR3 in amino acids: CASRTVNMNTEAFF. In DNA, the CDR3 is TGTGCCAGCAGAACAGTGAACATGAACACTGAAGCTTTCTTT.

This clone has a count of ten or more. The rearrangement links TRBV20-1 to TRBJ2-5; TRBD2 matches at 9 bases. The ends lost 5 bases at V and 7 bases at J; junction bases unmatched: 2. The germline V gene encodes CDR1 DFQATT and CDR2 SNEGSKA (reference sequence). CDR3 length: 11 amino acids. As DNA, the CDR3 is TGCAGTGCTTTGACTAGCGGGACCCAGTACTTC. This gives the protein CSALTSGTQYF.

This clone was counted at least ten times. The genes are TRBV5-6 and TRBJ1-1, with a tentative D call TRBD1 (6 bases). Trimming took 0 bases from V and 1 from J, leaving 10 bases between them. This CDR3 has 15 residues. Germline V gene data show CDR1 as SGHDT and CDR2 as YYEEEE. CDR3 bases: TGTGCCAGCAGCTTGGTTGGACAGCAGAACACTGAAGCTTTCTTT. Residues: CASSLVGQQNTEAFF.